This T cell receptor beta chain was found in a study of CD8+CD57+ T cells in acquired aplastic anemia. Study at large: Yields of DNA that came from sorted CD4+ and CD8+ cells averaged around 3 ug.

Between the trimmed V and J ends, which lost 0 bases and 11 bases, there was a span of 14 bases. CDR3 length: 14 residues. The germline gives CDR1 LGHDT, CDR2 YNNKEL (reference sequence). This clonotype showed up many times. What it recognizes is unknown. Study outcomes and limitations: Any difference that existed in CD8+ Simpson's diversity between patients and controls was not significant. Some 31 sequences, all CD8+ CDR3, were shared between patients and controls.

Using genomic DNA as the template, TCR beta VDJ and CDR3 profiling was carried out. TCRdb recomputed calls from the reads with MiXCR, one row per CDR3 protein. Altogether 42,000 or so distinct CDR3 sequences are present, 65% to 70% being singletons, with the ten largest covering under 25%. The chain has TRBV3-1 and TRBJ2-1, with D perhaps given as TRBD1 or TRBD2 (5 bases each). What was sequenced was sorted CD4+, CD8+, or CD8+CD57+ T cells (not recorded which) from PBMCs. The receptor was isolated from a human donor in good health, serving as a control. CDR3 protein: CASSQDFTGTQQFF. The DNA of the CDR3 is TGTGCCAGCAGCCAAGATTTTACCGGGACCCAGCAGTTCTTC.